This T cell receptor (beta chain) was identified in a study of T cell responses to AZD1222 COVID-19 vaccine. Only in-frame clones appear in the TCRdb table, and some are missing; sequencing was by immunoSEQ multiplex PCR. Here the sample spans roughly 60,000 clones, 84% being singletons. This CDR3 spans 14 amino acids. Trimming took off 6 bases at V and 5 bases at J, with 14 bases between the two ends. CDR1 is MDHEN, CDR2 SYDVKM, per germline. The chain couples TRBV28 to TRBJ2-4; D might be TRBD1 (6 bases). Here the sequenced sample was peripheral blood, taken on day 0 of AZD1222 vaccination. The TCR originated in an adult in good health. This chain's CDR3 is CASRVIGGQNIQYF. The CDR3 DNA sequence: TGTGCCAGCAGGGTAATTGGGGGCCAAAACATTCAGTACTTC.